This TCR beta chain was captured in a study of graft-versus-host responses after intestinal transplantation. Study overall: The transplants performed in recipients were multivisceral, liver-intestinal, or isolated intestinal. Recipients across the board were started on anti-thymocyte globulin induction, then kept on tacrolimus and steroids for approximately three years.

General study points: Peak levels of circulating GvH clones tracked with early post-transplant HvG declines. GvH clones surfaced in recipient marrow, some emerging earlier in ileum or blood.

TCRdb's table, derived via immunoSEQ multiplex PCR, lists solely in-frame clones and lacks some. This table holds just under 30,000 clones, around 80% found once. Notes on this clone: Its antigen is not identified.

Processing was applied to graft tissue in order to liberate intraepithelial and lamina propria lymphocytes. This CDR3 is built from 16 residues. Germline loops: CDR1 SGHRS, CDR2 YFSETQ. Losses at the gene ends were 0 bases for V and 0 bases for J; bases not matched to a gene: 5. The chain combines TRBV5-1 with TRBJ2-7, with 8 bases identical to TRBD1. The source material was ileum tissue, sampled 98 days after intestinal transplantation. This TCR came from a human patient who received an intestinal transplant, so some T cells may come from the graft donor. In DNA, the CDR3 is TGCGCCAGCAGCTTGGTACCGGGACAGGACTCCTACGAGCAGTACTTC. It yields the protein CASSLVPGQDSYEQYF.